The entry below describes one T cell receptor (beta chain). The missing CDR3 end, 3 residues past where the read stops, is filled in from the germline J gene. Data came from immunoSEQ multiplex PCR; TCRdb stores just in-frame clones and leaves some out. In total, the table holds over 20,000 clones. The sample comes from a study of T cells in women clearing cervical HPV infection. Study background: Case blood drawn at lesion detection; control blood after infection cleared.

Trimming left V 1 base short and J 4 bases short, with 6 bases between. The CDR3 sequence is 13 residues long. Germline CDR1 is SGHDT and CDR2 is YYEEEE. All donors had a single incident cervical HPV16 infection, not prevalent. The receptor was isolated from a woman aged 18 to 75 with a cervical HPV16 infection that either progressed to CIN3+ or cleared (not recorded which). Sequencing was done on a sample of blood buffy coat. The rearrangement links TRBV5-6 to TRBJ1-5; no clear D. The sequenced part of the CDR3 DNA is TGTGCCAGCAGCTTGACAGCTAATCAGCCC. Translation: CASSLTANQP. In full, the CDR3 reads CASSLTANQPQHF.